This T cell receptor (beta chain) comes out of a study of T cells in Graves' hyperthyroidism and ophthalmopathy. TCR beta CDR3 sequences were amplified from RNA transcripts. The HTBI set primed first-round TCR CDR3 RT-PCR. TCRdb ran MiXCR on the multiplex PCR reads and lists one entry per CDR3 protein. Found here are approximately 370,000 distinct CDR3 sequences, 14% to 15% of them singletons; the top ten hold roughly 33%. This sample holds PBMCs from 9.5 to 10 ml fresh peripheral blood. The sample holds many counts of this clonotype. CDR1 and CDR2 (germline): SGHTA, FQGNSA. With V trimmed by 1 base and J by 0 bases, 5 bases remained unmatched. CDR3 size: 17 residues.

Sequenced: blood. The J gene is TRBJ2-1, the V gene TRBV7-2, with 8 bases matching TRBD2. This TCR was sampled from a woman aged 25 to 39 with Graves' hyperthyroidism. Here the CDR3 DNA reads TGTGCCAGCAGCTTAGGGGCCGGGACTAGCTCCTACAATGAGCAGTTCTTC. Translated, it gives CASSLGAGTSSYNEQFF.